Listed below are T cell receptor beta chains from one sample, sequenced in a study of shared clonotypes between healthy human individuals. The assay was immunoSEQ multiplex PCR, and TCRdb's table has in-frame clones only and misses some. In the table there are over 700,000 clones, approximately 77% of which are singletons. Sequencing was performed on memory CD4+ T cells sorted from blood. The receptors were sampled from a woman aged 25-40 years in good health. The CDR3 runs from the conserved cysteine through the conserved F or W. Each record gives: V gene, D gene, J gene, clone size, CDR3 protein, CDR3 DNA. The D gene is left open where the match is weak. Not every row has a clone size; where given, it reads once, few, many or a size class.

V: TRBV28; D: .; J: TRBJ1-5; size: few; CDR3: CASSLAGAFNQPQHF; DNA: TGTGCCAGCAGTTTAGCAGGGGCCTTCAATCAGCCCCAGCATTTT
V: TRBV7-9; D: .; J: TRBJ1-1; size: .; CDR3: CASRGQTNTEAFF; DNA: TGTGCCAGCAGGGGCCAGACAAACACTGAAGCTTTCTTT
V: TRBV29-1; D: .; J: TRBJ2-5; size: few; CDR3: CSVRGMGETQYF; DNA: TGCAGCGTCAGGGGAATGGGGGAGACCCAGTACTTC
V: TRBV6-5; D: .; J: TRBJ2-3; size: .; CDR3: CASSYSNPGPKDTQYF; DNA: TGTGCCAGCAGTTACTCGAATCCGGGACCCAAAGATACGCAGTATTTT
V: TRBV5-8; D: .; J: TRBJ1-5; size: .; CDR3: CASSFWLGGGQPQHF; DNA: TGTGCCAGCAGCTTCTGGCTGGGTGGGGGTCAGCCCCAGCATTTT
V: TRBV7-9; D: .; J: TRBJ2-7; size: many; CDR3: CASSLAADPLYEQYF; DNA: TGTGCCAGCAGCTTAGCAGCAGACCCTCTCTACGAGCAGTACTTC
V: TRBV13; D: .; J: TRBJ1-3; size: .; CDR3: CASSPQFLSGNTIYF; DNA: TGTGCCAGCAGCCCACAGTTTCTCTCTGGAAACACCATATATTTT
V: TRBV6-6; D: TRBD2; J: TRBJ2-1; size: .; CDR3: CASGTSGGPNEQFF; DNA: TGTGCCAGCGGGACTAGCGGGGGCCCTAATGAGCAGTTCTTC
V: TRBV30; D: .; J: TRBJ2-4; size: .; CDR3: CAWSVTGLAKNIQYF; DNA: TGTGCCTGGAGTGTAACCGGGTTGGCCAAAAACATTCAGTACTTC
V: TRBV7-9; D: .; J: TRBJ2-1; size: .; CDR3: CASSECRGCEQFF; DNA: TGTGCCAGCAGCGAGTGCCGGGGGTGTGAGCAGTTCTTC
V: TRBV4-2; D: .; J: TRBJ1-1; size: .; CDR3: CASSLERAVNTEAFF; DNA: TGTGCCAGCAGCCTAGAGAGGGCGGTGAACACTGAAGCTTTCTTT
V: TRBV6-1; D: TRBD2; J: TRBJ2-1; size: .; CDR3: CASRASGRALNEQFF; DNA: TGTGCCAGCAGGGCTAGCGGGAGAGCCCTCAATGAGCAGTTCTTC
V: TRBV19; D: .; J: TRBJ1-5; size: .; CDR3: CASSISGGNQPQHF; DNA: TGTGCCAGTAGTATCTCGGGGGGCAATCAGCCCCAGCATTTT
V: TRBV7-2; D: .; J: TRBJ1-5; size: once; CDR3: CASSLAGRNQPQHF; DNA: TGTGCCAGCAGCCTGGCGGGGCGCAATCAGCCCCAGCATTTT
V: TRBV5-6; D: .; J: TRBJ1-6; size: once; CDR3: CASSTGHVNSPLHF; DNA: TGTGCCAGCAGCACTGGACATGTGAATTCACCCCTCCACTTT
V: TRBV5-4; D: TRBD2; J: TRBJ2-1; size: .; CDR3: CASSLGLAEYNEQFF; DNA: TGTGCCAGCAGCTTGGGCCTAGCGGAGTACAATGAGCAGTTCTTC
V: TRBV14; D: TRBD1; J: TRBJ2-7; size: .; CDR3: CASSQVVGQGPYEQYF; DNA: TGTGCCAGCAGCCAAGTTGTAGGACAGGGGCCCTACGAGCAGTACTTC
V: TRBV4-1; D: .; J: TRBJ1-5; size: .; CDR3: CASSQGNPRAQPQHF; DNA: TGCGCCAGCAGCCAAGGAAACCCTAGGGCTCAGCCCCAGCATTTT
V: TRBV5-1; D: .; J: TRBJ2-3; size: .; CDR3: CASSLATTGSDTQYF; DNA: TGCGCCAGCAGCTTGGCAACCACAGGGTCAGATACGCAGTATTTT
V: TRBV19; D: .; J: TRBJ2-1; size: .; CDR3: CASSSLGSYNEQFF; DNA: TGTGCCAGTAGTAGTCTGGGCTCCTACAATGAGCAGTTCTTC
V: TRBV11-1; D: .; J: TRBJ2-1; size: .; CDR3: CASFGLAGRSQYNEQFF; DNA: TGTGCCAGCTTTGGATTGGCAGGGCGAAGCCAGTACAATGAGCAGTTCTTC
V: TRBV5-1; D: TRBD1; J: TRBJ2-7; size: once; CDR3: CATRDRGVGEQYF; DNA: TGCGCCACCCGGGACAGGGGTGTCGGTGAGCAGTACTTC
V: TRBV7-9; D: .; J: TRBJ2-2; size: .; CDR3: CASSLVGTTGELFF; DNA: TGTGCCAGCAGCTTAGTGGGGACGACCGGGGAGCTGTTTTTT
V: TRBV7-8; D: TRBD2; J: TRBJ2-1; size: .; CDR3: CASSLVAGAKYNEQFF; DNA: TGTGCCAGCAGCTTAGTTGCGGGAGCGAAGTACAATGAGCAGTTCTTC
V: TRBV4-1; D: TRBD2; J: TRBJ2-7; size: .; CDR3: CASSRGLAGAGYEQYF; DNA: TGCGCCAGCAGCCGTGGACTAGCGGGGGCCGGATACGAGCAGTACTTC
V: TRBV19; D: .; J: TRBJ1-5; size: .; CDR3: CASSIGPDRGQPQHF; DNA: TGTGCCAGTAGTATAGGTCCAGATCGGGGTCAGCCCCAGCATTTT
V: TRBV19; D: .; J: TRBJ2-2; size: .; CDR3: CASSRRDGLTGELFF; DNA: TGTGCCAGTAGCCGACGGGACGGACTCACCGGGGAGCTGTTTTTT
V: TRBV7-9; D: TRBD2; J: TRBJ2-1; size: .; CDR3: CASSLGDYYNEQFF; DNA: TGTGCCAGCAGCTTAGGGGACTACTACAATGAGCAGTTCTTC
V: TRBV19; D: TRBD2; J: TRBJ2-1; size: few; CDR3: CASSSRSGAGNEQFF; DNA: TGTGCCAGTAGTAGTCGTAGCGGGGCCGGCAATGAGCAGTTCTTC
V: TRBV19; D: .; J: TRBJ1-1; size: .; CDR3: CASERGSEAFF; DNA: TGTGCCAGTGAGAGGGGTTCTGAAGCTTTCTTT
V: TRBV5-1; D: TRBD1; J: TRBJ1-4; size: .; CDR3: CASSLTGASTNEKLFF; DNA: TGCGCCAGCAGCTTGACAGGGGCGTCGACTAATGAAAAACTGTTTTTT
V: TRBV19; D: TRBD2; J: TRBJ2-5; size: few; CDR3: CASSVPGTSGQETQYF; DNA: TGTGCCAGTAGTGTCCCGGGGACTAGCGGCCAAGAGACCCAGTACTTC
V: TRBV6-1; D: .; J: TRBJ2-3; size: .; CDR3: CASIPQAASTDTQYF; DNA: TGTGCCAGCATTCCACAGGCTGCTAGCACAGATACGCAGTATTTT
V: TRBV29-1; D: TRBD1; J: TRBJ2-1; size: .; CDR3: CSARDRDNEQFF; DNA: TGCAGCGCGAGGGACAGGGACAATGAGCAGTTCTTC
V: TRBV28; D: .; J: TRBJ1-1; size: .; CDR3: CASKEGWGNTEAFF; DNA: TGTGCCAGCAAAGAGGGGTGGGGGAACACTGAAGCTTTCTTT
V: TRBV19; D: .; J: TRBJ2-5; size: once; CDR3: CASNPRGQETQYF; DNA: TGTGCCAGTAACCCAAGGGGACAAGAGACCCAGTACTTC
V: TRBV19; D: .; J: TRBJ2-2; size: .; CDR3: CASSIGTGAVKNTGELFF; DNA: TGTGCCAGTAGTATAGGAACGGGGGCAGTGAAGAACACCGGGGAGCTGTTTTTT
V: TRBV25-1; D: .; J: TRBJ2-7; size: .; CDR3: CASSERLANGSYEQYF; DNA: TGTGCCAGCAGTGAACGGCTAGCGAACGGGTCATACGAGCAGTACTTC
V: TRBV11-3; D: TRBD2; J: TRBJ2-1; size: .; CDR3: CASSLNSGSYNEQFF; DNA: TGTGCCAGCAGCTTGAATAGCGGGAGTTACAATGAGCAGTTCTTC
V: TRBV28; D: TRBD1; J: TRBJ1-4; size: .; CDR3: CASSTQGAPTNEKLFF; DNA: TGTGCCAGCAGTACACAGGGGGCGCCGACTAATGAAAAACTGTTTTTT
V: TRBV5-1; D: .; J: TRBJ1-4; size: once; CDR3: CASSLAWGGDEKLFF; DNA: TGCGCCAGCAGCTTGGCTTGGGGCGGGGATGAAAAACTGTTTTTT
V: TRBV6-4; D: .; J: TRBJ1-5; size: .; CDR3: CASSAGRGQPQHF; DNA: TGTGCCAGCAGTGCGGGCAGGGGACAGCCCCAGCATTTT
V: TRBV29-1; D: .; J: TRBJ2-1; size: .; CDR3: CSVQERTNYNEQFF; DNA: TGCAGCGTTCAAGAGCGGACTAACTACAATGAGCAGTTCTTC
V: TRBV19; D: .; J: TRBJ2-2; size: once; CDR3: CASSIGHGVSGELFF; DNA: TGTGCCAGTAGTATAGGCCACGGGGTATCCGGGGAGCTGTTTTTT
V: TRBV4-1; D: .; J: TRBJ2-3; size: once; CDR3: CASSLVGGLEADTQYF; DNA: TGCGCCAGCAGCCTCGTGGGGGGCCTAGAGGCAGATACGCAGTATTTT
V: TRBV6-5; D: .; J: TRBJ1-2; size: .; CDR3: CASSIERTGGYTF; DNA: TGTGCCAGCAGTATAGAGAGGACGGGAGGCTACACCTTC
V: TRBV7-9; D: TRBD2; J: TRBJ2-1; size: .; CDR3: CASRRTSGSNEQFF; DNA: TGTGCCAGCAGAAGGACTAGCGGGAGTAATGAGCAGTTCTTC
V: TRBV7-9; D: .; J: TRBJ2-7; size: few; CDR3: CASSSDTGYEQYF; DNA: TGTGCCAGCAGCTCAGACACGGGCTACGAGCAGTACTTC
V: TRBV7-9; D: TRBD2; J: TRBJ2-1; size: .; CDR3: CASSSAGYPYNEQFF; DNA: TGTGCCAGCAGCTCAGCGGGATACCCCTACAATGAGCAGTTCTTC
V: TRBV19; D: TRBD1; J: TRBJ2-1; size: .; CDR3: CASRRQGYNEQFF; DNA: TGTGCCAGTAGACGACAGGGATACAATGAGCAGTTCTTC